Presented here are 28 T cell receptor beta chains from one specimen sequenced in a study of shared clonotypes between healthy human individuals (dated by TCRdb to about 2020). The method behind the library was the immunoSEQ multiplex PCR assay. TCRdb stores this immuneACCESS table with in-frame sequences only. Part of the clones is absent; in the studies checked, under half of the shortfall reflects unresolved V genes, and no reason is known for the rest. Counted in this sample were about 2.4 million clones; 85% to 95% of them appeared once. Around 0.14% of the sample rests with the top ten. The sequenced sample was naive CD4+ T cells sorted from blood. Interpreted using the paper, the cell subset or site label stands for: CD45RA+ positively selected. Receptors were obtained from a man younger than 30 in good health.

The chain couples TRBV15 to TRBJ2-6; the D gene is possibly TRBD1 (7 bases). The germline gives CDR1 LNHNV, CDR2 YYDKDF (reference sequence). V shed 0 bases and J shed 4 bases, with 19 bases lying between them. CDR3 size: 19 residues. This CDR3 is CATSRDVSGGGYGANVLTF. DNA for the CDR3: TGTGCCACCAGCAGAGATGTGTCAGGGGGAGGCTACGGGGCCAACGTCCTGACTTTC.

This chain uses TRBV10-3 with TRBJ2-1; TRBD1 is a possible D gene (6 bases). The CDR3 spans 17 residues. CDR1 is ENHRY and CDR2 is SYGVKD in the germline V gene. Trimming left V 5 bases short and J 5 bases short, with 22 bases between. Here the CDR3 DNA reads TGTGCCATCAGTAAATCCCCAAGAGGGGCAGGGGACAATGAGCAGTTCTTC. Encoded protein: CAISKSPRGAGDNEQFF.

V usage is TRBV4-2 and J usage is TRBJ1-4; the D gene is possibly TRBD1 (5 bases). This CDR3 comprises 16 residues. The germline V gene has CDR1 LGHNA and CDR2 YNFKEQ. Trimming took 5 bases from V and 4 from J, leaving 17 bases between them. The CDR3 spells CASSYTGGEINEKLFF. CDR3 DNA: TGTGCCAGCAGCTATACAGGAGGCGAGATTAATGAAAAACTGTTTTTT.

DNA of the CDR3: TGTGCCAGCAGCTTATCAGCGGGGGTTAACACCGGGGAGCTGTTTTTT. This encodes CASSLSAGVNTGELFF. V usage is TRBV7-3 and J usage is TRBJ2-2, with 8 bases matching TRBD2. CDR3 length equals 16 residues. V lost 2 bases and J lost 2; bases outside the gene matches: 4. CDR1 is SGHTA and CDR2 is FQGTGA in the germline V gene. Full variable domain (outside the CDR3, taken from reference TRBV7-3 and TRBJ2-2): GAGVSQTPSNKVTEKGKYVELRCDPISGHTALYWYRQSLGQGPEFLIYFQGTGAADDSGLPNDRFFAVRPEGSVSTLKIQRTERGDSAVYLCASSLSAGVNTGELFFGEGSRLTVL.

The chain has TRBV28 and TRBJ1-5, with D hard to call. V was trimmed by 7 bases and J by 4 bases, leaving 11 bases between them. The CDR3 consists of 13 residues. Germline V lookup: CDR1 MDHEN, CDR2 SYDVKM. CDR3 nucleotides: TGTGCCAGCAACGTGGCTGGGAATCAGCCCCAGCATTTT. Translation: CASNVAGNQPQHF.

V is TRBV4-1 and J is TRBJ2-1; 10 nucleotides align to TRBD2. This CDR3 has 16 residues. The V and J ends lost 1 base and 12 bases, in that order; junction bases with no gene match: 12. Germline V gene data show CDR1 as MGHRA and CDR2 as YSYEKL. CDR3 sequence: CASSQVGASGRLVQFF. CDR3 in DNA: TGCGCCAGCAGCCAAGTAGGGGCTAGCGGGAGATTAGTGCAGTTCTTC.

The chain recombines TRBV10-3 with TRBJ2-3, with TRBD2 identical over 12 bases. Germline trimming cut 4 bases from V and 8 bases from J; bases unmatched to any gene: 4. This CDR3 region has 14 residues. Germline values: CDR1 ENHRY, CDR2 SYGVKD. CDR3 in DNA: TGTGCCATCAGTGGACTAGCGGGAGAGGGTACGCAGTATTTT. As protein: CAISGLAGEGTQYF.

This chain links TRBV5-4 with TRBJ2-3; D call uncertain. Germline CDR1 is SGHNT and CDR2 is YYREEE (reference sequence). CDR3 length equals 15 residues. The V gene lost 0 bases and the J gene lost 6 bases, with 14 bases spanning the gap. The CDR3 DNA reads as TGTGCCAGCAGCTTGGATCCTCGAGTGGGGGATACGCAGTATTTT. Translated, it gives CASSLDPRVGDTQYF.

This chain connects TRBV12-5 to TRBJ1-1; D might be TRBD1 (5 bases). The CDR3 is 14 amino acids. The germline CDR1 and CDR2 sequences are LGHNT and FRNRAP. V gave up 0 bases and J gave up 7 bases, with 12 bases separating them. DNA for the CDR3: TGTGCTAGTGGTTTGGTACCGACAGCGTTTGAAGCTTTCTTT. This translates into CASGLVPTAFEAFF. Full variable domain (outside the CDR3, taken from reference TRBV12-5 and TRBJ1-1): DARVTQTPRHKVTEMGQEVTMRCQPILGHNTVFWYRQTMMQGLELLAYFRNRAPLDDSGMPKDRFSAEMPDATLATLKIQPSEPRDSAVYFCASGLVPTAFEAFFGQGTRLTVV.

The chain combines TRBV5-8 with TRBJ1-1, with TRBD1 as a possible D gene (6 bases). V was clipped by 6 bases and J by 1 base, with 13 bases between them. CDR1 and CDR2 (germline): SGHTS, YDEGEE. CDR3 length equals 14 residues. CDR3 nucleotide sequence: TGTGCCAGCAACCAGAGGGGGTGGAACACTGAAGCTTTCTTT. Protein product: CASNQRGWNTEAFF.

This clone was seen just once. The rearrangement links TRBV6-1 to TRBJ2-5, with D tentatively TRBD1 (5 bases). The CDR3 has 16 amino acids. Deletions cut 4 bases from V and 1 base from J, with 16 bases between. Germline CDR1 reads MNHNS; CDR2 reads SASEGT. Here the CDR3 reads CASSVGQGKAQETQYF. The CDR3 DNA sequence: TGTGCCAGCAGTGTCGGTCAGGGAAAGGCCCAAGAGACCCAGTACTTC.

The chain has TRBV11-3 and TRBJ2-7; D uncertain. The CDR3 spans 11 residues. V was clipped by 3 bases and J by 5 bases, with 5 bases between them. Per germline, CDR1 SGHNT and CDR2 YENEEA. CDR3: CASSLENEQYF. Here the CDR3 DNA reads TGTGCCAGCAGCTTGGAGAACGAGCAGTACTTC.

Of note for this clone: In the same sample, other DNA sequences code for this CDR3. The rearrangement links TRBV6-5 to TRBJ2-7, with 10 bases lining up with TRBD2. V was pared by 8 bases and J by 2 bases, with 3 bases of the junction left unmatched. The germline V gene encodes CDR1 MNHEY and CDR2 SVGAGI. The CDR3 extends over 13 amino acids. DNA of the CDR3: TGTGCCAGCCGGACTAGCGGAACCTACGAGCAGTACTTC. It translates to CASRTSGTYEQYF.

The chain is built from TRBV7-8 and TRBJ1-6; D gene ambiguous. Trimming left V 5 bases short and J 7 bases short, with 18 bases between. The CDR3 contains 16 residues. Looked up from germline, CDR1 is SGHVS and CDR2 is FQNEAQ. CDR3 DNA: TGTGCCAGCAGCCCCACCCCCGGGCCGAAGAATTCACCCCTCCACTTT. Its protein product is CASSPTPGPKNSPLHF.

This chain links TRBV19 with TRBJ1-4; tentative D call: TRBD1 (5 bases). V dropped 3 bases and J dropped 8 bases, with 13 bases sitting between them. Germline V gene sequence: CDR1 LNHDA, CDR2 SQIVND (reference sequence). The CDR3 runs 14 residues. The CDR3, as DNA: TGTGCCAGTAGTATCGGGGGGATCGGAGAAAAACTGTTTTTT. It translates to CASSIGGIGEKLFF.

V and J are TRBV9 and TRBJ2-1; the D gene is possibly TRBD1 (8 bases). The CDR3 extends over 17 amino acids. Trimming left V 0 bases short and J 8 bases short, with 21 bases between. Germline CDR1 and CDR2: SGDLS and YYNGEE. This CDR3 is CASSVGLSRTGRDEQFF. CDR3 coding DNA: TGTGCCAGCAGCGTAGGGCTATCGAGGACAGGGAGGGATGAGCAGTTCTTC.

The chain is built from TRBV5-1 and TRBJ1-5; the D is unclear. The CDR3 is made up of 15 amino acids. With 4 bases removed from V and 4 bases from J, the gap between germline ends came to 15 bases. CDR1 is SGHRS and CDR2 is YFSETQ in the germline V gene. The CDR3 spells CASSIGGKENQPQHF. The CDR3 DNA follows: TGCGCCAGCAGCATCGGAGGGAAGGAGAATCAGCCCCAGCATTTT.

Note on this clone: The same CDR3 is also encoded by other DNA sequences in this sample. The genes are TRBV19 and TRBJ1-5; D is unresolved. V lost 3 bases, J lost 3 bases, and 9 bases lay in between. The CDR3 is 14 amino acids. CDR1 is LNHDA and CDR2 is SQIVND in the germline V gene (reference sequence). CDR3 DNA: TGTGCCAGTAGTATCCAAGGAGTCAATCAGCCCCAGCATTTT. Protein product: CASSIQGVNQPQHF.

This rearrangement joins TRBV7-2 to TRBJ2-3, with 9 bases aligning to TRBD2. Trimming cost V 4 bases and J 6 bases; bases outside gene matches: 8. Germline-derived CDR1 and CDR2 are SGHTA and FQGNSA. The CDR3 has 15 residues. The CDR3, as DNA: TGTGCCAGCAGCTACGGCGGGGGGGCCTTGGATACGCAGTATTTT. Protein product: CASSYGGGALDTQYF.

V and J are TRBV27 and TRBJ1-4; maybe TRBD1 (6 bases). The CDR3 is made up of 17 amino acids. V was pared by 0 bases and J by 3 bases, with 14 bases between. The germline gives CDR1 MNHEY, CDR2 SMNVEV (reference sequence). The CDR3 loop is CASSLSRGAEANEKLFF. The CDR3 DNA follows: TGTGCCAGCAGTTTATCGCGGGGGGCAGAGGCTAATGAAAAACTGTTTTTT.

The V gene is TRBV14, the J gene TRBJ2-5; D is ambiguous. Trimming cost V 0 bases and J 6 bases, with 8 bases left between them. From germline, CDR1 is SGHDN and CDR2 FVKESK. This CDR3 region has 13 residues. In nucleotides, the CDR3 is TGTGCCAGCAGCCAAGAAAGTGGGAAGACCCAGTACTTC. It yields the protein CASSQESGKTQYF.

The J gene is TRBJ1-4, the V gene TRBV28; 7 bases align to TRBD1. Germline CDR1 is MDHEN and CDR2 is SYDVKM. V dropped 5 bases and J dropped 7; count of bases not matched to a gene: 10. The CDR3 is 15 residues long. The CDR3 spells CASSTNRGGSEKLFF. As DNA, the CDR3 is TGTGCCAGCAGTACCAACAGGGGAGGAAGTGAAAAACTGTTTTTT.

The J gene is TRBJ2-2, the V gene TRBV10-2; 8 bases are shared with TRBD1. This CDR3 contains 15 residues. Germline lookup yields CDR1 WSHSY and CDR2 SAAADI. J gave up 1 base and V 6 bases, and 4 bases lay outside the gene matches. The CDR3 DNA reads TGCGCCAGCAGGAGGACAGGGTTGAACACCGGGGAGCTGTTTTTT. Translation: CASRRTGLNTGELFF.

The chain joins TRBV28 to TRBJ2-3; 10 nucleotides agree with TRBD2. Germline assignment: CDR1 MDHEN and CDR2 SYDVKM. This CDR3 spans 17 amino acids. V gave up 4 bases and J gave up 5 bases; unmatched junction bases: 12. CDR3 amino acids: CASSSLIAGGFGDTQYF. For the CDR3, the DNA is TGTGCCAGCAGTTCCTTGATAGCGGGGGGTTTCGGAGATACGCAGTATTTT.

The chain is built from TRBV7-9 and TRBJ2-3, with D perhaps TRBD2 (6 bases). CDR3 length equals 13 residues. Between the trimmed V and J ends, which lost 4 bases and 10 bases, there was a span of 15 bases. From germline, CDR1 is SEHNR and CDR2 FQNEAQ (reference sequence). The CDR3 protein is CASSSPRGLSQYF. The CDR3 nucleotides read TGTGCCAGCAGCTCCCCTCGGGGACTCTCGCAGTATTTT.

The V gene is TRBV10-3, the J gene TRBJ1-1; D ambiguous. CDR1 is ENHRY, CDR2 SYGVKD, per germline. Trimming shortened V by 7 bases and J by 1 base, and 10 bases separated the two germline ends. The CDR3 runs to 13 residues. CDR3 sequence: CAITSTRNTEAFF. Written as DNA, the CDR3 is TGTGCCATCACTTCGACACGGAACACTGAAGCTTTCTTT.

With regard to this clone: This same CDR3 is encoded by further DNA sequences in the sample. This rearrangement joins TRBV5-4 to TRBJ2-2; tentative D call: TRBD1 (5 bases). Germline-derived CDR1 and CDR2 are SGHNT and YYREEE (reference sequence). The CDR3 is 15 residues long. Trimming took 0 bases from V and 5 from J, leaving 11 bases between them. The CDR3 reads CASSLAQGWTGELFF. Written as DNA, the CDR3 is TGTGCCAGCAGCTTGGCGCAGGGTTGGACCGGGGAGCTGTTTTTT. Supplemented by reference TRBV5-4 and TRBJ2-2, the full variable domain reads ETGVTQSPTHLIKTRGQQVTLRCSSQSGHNTVSWYQQALGQGPQFIFQYYREEENGRGNFPPRFSGLQFPNYSSELNVNALELDDSALYLCASSLAQGWTGELFFGEGSRLTVL.

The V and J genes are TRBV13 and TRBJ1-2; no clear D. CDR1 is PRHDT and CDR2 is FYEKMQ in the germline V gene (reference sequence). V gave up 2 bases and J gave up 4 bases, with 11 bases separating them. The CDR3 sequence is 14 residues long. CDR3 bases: TGTGCCAGCAGCTTAAGGCAGGCGCTCTATGGCTACACCTTC. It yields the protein CASSLRQALYGYTF.